Detailed here is one T cell receptor (beta chain). The target antigen is unknown. This record comes from a study of cytomegalovirus exposure and HLA in healthy donors. PCR primers comprised 60 Vbeta and 13 Jbeta primers. This table comes from immunoSEQ multiplex PCR, and its TCRdb copy is limited to in-frame clones, with some not included. This table has approximately 79,000 clones, about four fifths appearing once. The junction had 11 bases not matched to a gene; V was cut back by 4 bases and J by 7 bases. The germline V gene has CDR1 SGHNT and CDR2 YYREEE (reference sequence). This CDR3 comprises 15 residues. Study conclusions and caveats: It has been reported that TCR beta sequences accurately predicted the HLA-A and HLA-B alleles of most subjects. While the bulk of TCR sequences proved rare, some public TCRs turned up in many donors. Earlier analysis looked at TCR beta V segments, and most were productive about 90% or about 30% of the time.

Sequencing input: PBMCs. The chain links TRBV5-4 to TRBJ2-7; 10 nucleotides align to TRBD1. This receptor was identified in a male donor in good health and CMV-seropositive. The DNA for the CDR3 is TGTGCCAGCAGCGGAGCCGGGACAGGGGAACATGAGCAGTACTTC. Translating it yields CASSGAGTGEHEQYF.